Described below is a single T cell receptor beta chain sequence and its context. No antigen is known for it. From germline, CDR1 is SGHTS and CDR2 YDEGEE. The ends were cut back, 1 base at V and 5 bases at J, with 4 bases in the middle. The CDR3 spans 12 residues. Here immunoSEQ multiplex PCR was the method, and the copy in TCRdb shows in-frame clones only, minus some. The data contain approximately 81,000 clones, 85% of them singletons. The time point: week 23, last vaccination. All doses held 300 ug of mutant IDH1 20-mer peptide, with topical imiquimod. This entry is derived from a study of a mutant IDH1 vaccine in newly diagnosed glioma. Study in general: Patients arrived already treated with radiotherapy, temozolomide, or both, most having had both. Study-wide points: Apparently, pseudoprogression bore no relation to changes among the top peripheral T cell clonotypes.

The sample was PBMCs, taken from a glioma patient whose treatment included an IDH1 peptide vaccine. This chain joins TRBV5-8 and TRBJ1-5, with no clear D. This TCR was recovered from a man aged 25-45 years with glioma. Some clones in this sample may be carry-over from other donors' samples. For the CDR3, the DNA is TGTGCCAGCAGCTTGATCCATCAGCCCCAGCATTTT. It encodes CASSLIHQPQHF.